Below are 29 T cell receptor beta chains sequenced from a single sample in a study of shared clonotypes between healthy human individuals. TCRdb's table, derived via immunoSEQ multiplex PCR, lists solely in-frame clones and lacks some. Counted here are 2 million to 2.5 million clones, 85% to 95% occurring once; the ten biggest clones make up under 2%. The naive CD8 fraction comprised CD45RO-negative cells positively selected for CCR7 and excluded terminally differentiated effector memory CD45RA+ cells. The specimen sequenced was naive CD8+ T cells from PBMCs. These receptors were taken from a man aged 18 to 29 in good health. Some clones in this sample may be carry-over from other donors' samples.

This clone was counted between two and nine times. The rearrangement links TRBV5-6 to TRBJ1-1; D unclear. CDR1 is SGHDT, CDR2 YYEEEE, per germline. V was shortened by 2 bases and J by 8 bases, with 10 bases between the two germline ends. The CDR3 totals 12 residues. The DNA for the CDR3 is TGTGCCAGCAGCTTCAGAGCAACCGAAGCTTTCTTT. Protein: CASSFRATEAFF.

The rearrangement links TRBV7-2 to TRBJ2-3; D remains unclear. The CDR3 is 13 amino acids. Per the germline V gene, CDR1 is SGHTA and CDR2 is FQGNSA. V shed 4 bases and J shed 6 bases, with 11 bases lying between them. The CDR3 bases are TGTGCCAGCAGCTCCACCATAATGGATACGCAGTATTTT. This sequence encodes CASSSTIMDTQYF.

This chain connects TRBV10-1 to TRBJ2-4; D possibly corresponds to TRBD1 (5 bases). Germline V gene data show CDR1 as WNHNN and CDR2 as SYGVQD (reference sequence). V was clipped by 7 bases and J by 0 bases, with 25 bases between them. The CDR3 totals 19 residues. The CDR3 protein is CASIPVGCRGTGAKNIQYF. DNA for the CDR3: TGCGCCAGCATCCCAGTCGGGTGTAGGGGCACCGGAGCCAAAAACATTCAGTACTTC.

In this sample, this clone turned up once. The chain recombines TRBV2 with TRBJ2-1; 8 bases align to TRBD2. The CDR3 has 19 amino acids. The ends lost 1 base at V and 0 bases at J; junction bases unmatched: 11. Germline V lookup: CDR1 SNHLY, CDR2 FYNNEI. DNA of the CDR3: TGTGCCAGCAGTGAAGGAAAAGGAGAGCGGGGGATCTCCTACAATGAGCAGTTCTTC. This sequence encodes CASSEGKGERGISYNEQFF. The full variable domain, with the rest looked up from reference TRBV2 and TRBJ2-1, is EPEVTQTPSHQVTQMGQEVILRCVPISNHLYFYWYRQILGQKVEFLVSFYNNEISEKSEIFDDQFSVERPDGSNFTLKIRSTKLEDSAMYFCASSEGKGERGISYNEQFFGPGTRLTVL.

V usage is TRBV10-2 and J usage is TRBJ1-2; no clear D. Germline assignment: CDR1 WSHSY and CDR2 SAAADI. This CDR3 comprises 13 residues. The V end lost 2 bases, the J end lost 2 bases, and 6 bases lay between the germline ends. CDR3 residues: CASSEDGNYGYTF. CDR3 bases: TGCGCCAGCAGTGAGGATGGAAACTATGGCTACACCTTC.

This sequence joins TRBV28 and TRBJ2-7; tentatively, D is TRBD1 or TRBD2 (5 bases each). Deletions cut 4 bases from V and 0 bases from J, with 25 bases between. From germline, CDR1 is MDHEN and CDR2 SYDVKM. CDR3 length: 19 amino acids. CDR3: CASSSSGTSESNFSYEQYF. Written as DNA, the CDR3 is TGTGCCAGCAGTTCCTCCGGGACGAGTGAGTCGAATTTCTCCTACGAGCAGTACTTC.

The V call is TRBV6-4, the J call TRBJ2-1, with D hard to call. Germline CDR1 and CDR2: MRHNA and SNTAGT. V lost 7 bases and J 0 bases, leaving 10 bases between the germline ends. The CDR3 has 14 residues. CDR3 residues: CASKADPSYNEQFF. The CDR3 DNA reads TGTGCCAGCAAGGCGGACCCCTCCTACAATGAGCAGTTCTTC.

The V and J genes are TRBV11-2 and TRBJ2-7; D is perhaps TRBD1 (5 bases). CDR1 and CDR2 from the germline V gene are SGHAT and FQNNGV. The CDR3 extends over 16 amino acids. V was clipped by 3 bases and J by 2 bases, with 17 bases between them. As DNA, the CDR3 is TGTGCCAGCAGCTTTCCTAGATGGGGCCGAGCCTACGAGCAGTACTTC. Its protein is CASSFPRWGRAYEQYF.

This chain links TRBV2 with TRBJ1-4; 12 positions agree with TRBD1. J was trimmed by 4 bases and V by 4 bases; bases with no gene match: 7. CDR3 length: 17 residues. Germline CDR1 is SNHLY and CDR2 is FYNNEI. This chain's CDR3 is CASSAGTGGGHNEKLFF. As DNA, the CDR3 is TGTGCCAGCAGTGCCGGGACAGGGGGCGGACATAATGAAAAACTGTTTTTT. The variable domain in full, with the rest retrieved from reference TRBV2 and TRBJ1-4, is EPEVTQTPSHQVTQMGQEVILRCVPISNHLYFYWYRQILGQKVEFLVSFYNNEISEKSEIFDDQFSVERPDGSNFTLKIRSTKLEDSAMYFCASSAGTGGGHNEKLFFGSGTQLSVL.

The CDR3 nucleotides are TGTGCCAGCAGCAAGGGGGTCAGCTACGAGCAGTACTTC. Residues: CASSKGVSYEQYF. The chain links TRBV7-3 to TRBJ2-7; D possibly corresponds to TRBD1 (6 bases). The CDR3 contains 13 residues. The V gene's germline CDR1 is SGHTA and CDR2 FQGTGA. Trimming removed 5 bases from V and 3 bases from J, with 11 bases in between.

The count of this clone is one. The chain links TRBV10-3 to TRBJ2-3, with D perhaps matching TRBD1 (6 bases). The CDR3 is 14 amino acids. V was pared by 3 bases and J by 4 bases, with 11 bases between. Germline lookup yields CDR1 ENHRY and CDR2 SYGVKD. CDR3: CAISDAGVADTQYF. The DNA for the CDR3 is TGTGCCATCAGTGATGCAGGGGTGGCAGATACGCAGTATTTT.

V usage is TRBV27 and J usage is TRBJ2-7; 12 positions agree with TRBD2. Germline V gives CDR1 MNHEY, CDR2 SMNVEV (reference sequence). This CDR3 contains 18 residues. With V trimmed by 6 bases and J by 0 bases, 12 bases remained unmatched. The CDR3 DNA sequence: TGTGCCAGCAGCTTCCTACTAGCGGGAGGCCCGAGCTCCTACGAGCAGTACTTC. This sequence encodes CASSFLLAGGPSSYEQYF.

This sequence joins TRBV6-4 and TRBJ1-5; no clear D. CDR1 is MRHNA and CDR2 is SNTAGT in the germline V gene. V was shortened by 3 bases and J by 0 bases, with 6 bases between the two germline ends. This CDR3 has 14 amino acids. The CDR3, as DNA: TGTGCCAGCAGTGAATATTATAGCAATCAGCCCCAGCATTTT. It translates to CASSEYYSNQPQHF.

The rearrangement uses TRBV27 and TRBJ1-1; 7 bases agree with TRBD1. With V trimmed by 5 bases and J by 11 bases, 8 bases remained unmatched. The CDR3 is made up of 12 amino acids. Germline V gives CDR1 MNHEY, CDR2 SMNVEV (reference sequence). CDR3 nucleotides: TGTGCCAGCAGTAGTACAGGGGTTGGGGCTTTCTTT. Protein sequence: CASSSTGVGAFF.

To note about this clone: Different DNA sequences within this sample yield the same CDR3. V and J are TRBV9 and TRBJ2-7; TRBD1 aligns across 10 bases. This CDR3 comprises 14 residues. In germline, CDR1 is SGDLS, CDR2 YYNGEE. The J segment lost 4 bases and the V segment lost 0 bases, leaving 1 base of the junction unmatched. CDR3 DNA: TGTGCCAGCAGCGTAGGACAGGGGGCTTACGAGCAGTACTTC. Protein: CASSVGQGAYEQYF.

The chain couples TRBV5-1 to TRBJ2-1; 12 positions match TRBD2. This CDR3 region has 16 residues. With V trimmed by 4 bases and J by 7 bases, 9 bases remained unmatched. The germline CDR1 and CDR2 sequences are SGHRS and YFSETQ. The CDR3 region has the DNA TGCGCCAGCAGCATGAAACTAGCGGGAGGTTATAATGAGCAGTTCTTC. Protein product: CASSMKLAGGYNEQFF. Looking up the rest from reference TRBV5-1 and TRBJ2-1 gives the full variable domain: KAGVTQTPRYLIKTRGQQVTLSCSPISGHRSVSWYQQTPGQGLQFLFEYFSETQRNKGNFPGRFSGRQFSNSRSEMNVSTLELGDSALYLCASSMKLAGGYNEQFFGPGTRLTVL.

With regard to this clone: One end of the junction does not line up with germline, which may come from a read error. The rearrangement links TRBV9 to TRBJ2-3; 10 nucleotides agree with TRBD2. CDR3 length: 15 amino acids. The germline V gene encodes CDR1 SGDLS and CDR2 YYNGEE. CDR3 sequence reads: CASSNAYLAGESLDF. In nucleotides, the CDR3 is TGTGCCAGCAGCAACGCGTACCTAGCGGGAGAATCGTTGGATTTT. Supplemented by reference TRBV9 and TRBJ2-3, the full variable domain reads DSGVTQTPKHLITATGQRVTLRCSPRSGDLSVYWYQQSLDQGLQFLIQYYNGEERAKGNILERFSAQQFPDLHSELNLSSLELGDSALYFCASSNAYLAGESLDFGPGTRLTVL.

This clone has a handful of counts. The chain recombines TRBV14 with TRBJ1-1, with D perhaps matching TRBD1 (6 bases). CDR1 and CDR2 from the germline V gene are SGHDN and FVKESK. CDR3 length equals 16 residues. V was shortened by 1 base and J by 5 bases, with 17 bases between the two germline ends. CDR3 DNA sequence: TGTGCCAGCAGCCAAGTCGGCCGGGGGCGGAGAACTGAAGCTTTCTTT. Translation: CASSQVGRGRRTEAFF. Full variable domain (missing parts from reference TRBV14 and TRBJ1-1): EAGVTQFPSHSVIEKGQTVTLRCDPISGHDNLYWYRRVMGKEIKFLLHFVKESKQDESGMPNNRFLAERTGGTYSTLKVQPAELEDSGVYFCASSQVGRGRRTEAFFGQGTRLTVV.

The chain couples TRBV27 to TRBJ1-1; D gene unclear. Trimming took off 5 bases at V and 3 bases at J, with 13 bases between the two ends. The germline CDR1 and CDR2 sequences are MNHEY and SMNVEV (reference sequence). The CDR3 covers 14 residues. The CDR3 region is CASSLRVKDTEAFF. CDR3 bases: TGTGCCAGCAGTCTCAGAGTAAAGGACACTGAAGCTTTCTTT.

The gene calls are TRBV14 and TRBJ2-3, with 11 bases aligning to TRBD2. V trimming: 5 bases; J trimming: 4 bases; junction bases outside the gene matches: 5. The CDR3 has 15 amino acids. Germline lookup yields CDR1 SGHDN and CDR2 FVKESK. CDR3 DNA: TGTGCCAGCAGCGCACTAGCGGGAGCGGCAGATACGCAGTATTTT. This gives the protein CASSALAGAADTQYF.

The chain couples TRBV27 to TRBJ1-1, with TRBD1 identical over 10 bases. The CDR3 has 15 amino acids. Per germline, CDR1 MNHEY and CDR2 SMNVEV (reference sequence). The ends lost 5 bases at V and 6 bases at J; junction bases unmatched: 9. The CDR3 is CASSRVGTGESEAFF. CDR3 sequence (DNA): TGTGCCAGCAGTCGAGTAGGGACAGGGGAATCTGAAGCTTTCTTT.

The chain couples TRBV11-2 to TRBJ2-7; no reliable D call. The V gene lost 11 bases and the J gene lost 6 bases, with 14 bases spanning the gap. The CDR3 consists of 11 residues. Germline V gene data show CDR1 as SGHAT and CDR2 as FQNNGV. CDR3 region: CASDWGGEQYF. Written as DNA, the CDR3 is TGTGCCTCCGACTGGGGTGGCGAGCAGTACTTC.

This clone was counted a single time. The chain is built from TRBV6-1 and TRBJ1-1; D is unclear. With 1 base removed from V and 1 base from J, the gap between germline ends came to 7 bases. The length of the CDR3 is 14 residues. CDR1 and CDR2 from the germline V gene are MNHNS and SASEGT. The CDR3 protein is CASSEGSGNTEAFF. CDR3 in DNA: TGTGCCAGCAGTGAAGGGTCGGGGAACACTGAAGCTTTCTTT.

The chain couples TRBV9 to TRBJ1-2; D is perhaps TRBD1 (6 bases). The CDR3 has 15 amino acids. From germline, CDR1 is SGDLS and CDR2 YYNGEE. Between the trimmed V and J ends, which lost 0 bases and 2 bases, there was a span of 11 bases. This CDR3 reads CASSVEAGANYGYTF. As DNA, the CDR3 is TGTGCCAGCAGCGTAGAGGCAGGGGCGAACTATGGCTACACCTTC.

The rearrangement uses TRBV4-1 and TRBJ1-1, with TRBD1 matching over 10 bases. The CDR3 contains 15 residues. CDR1 MGHRA and CDR2 YSYEKL come from the germline V gene. V shed 1 base, J shed 11 bases, and the junction held 10 bases outside the gene matches. In DNA, the CDR3 is TGCGCCAGCAGCCAAGGCCCGACAGGGGGCTGGGGGGCTTTCTTT. This sequence encodes CASSQGPTGGWGAFF.

The chain couples TRBV28 to TRBJ1-2; D not resolved. V was pared by 6 bases and J by 3 bases, with 20 bases between. Germline loops: CDR1 MDHEN, CDR2 SYDVKM. This CDR3 region has 16 residues. This chain's CDR3 is CASSLNSRTVYYGYTF. CDR3 DNA sequence: TGTGCCAGCAGCCTAAATTCAAGGACGGTCTACTATGGCTACACCTTC.

About this clone itself: This sample includes further DNA sequences coding for the same CDR3. The chain has TRBV27 and TRBJ1-2; tentative D call: TRBD1 (5 bases). Germline V lookup: CDR1 MNHEY, CDR2 SMNVEV (reference sequence). Trimming left V 3 bases short and J 6 bases short, with 11 bases between. The CDR3 covers 13 residues. CDR3 region: CASSFGLGDGYTF. The CDR3 DNA sequence: TGTGCCAGCAGTTTCGGGCTGGGGGATGGCTACACCTTC.

Here the CDR3 DNA reads TGTGCCAGCACCCGGGACTACTTAACGAACACCGGGGAGCTGTTTTTT. This encodes CASTRDYLTNTGELFF. The rearrangement joins TRBV2 to TRBJ2-2; the match to TRBD2 covers 7 bases. Germline-derived CDR1 and CDR2 are SNHLY and FYNNEI. This CDR3 has 16 residues. V gave up 7 bases and J gave up 0 bases; unmatched junction bases: 8.

V is TRBV13 and J is TRBJ2-3, with D unresolved. The V end lost 1 base, the J end lost 2 bases, and 13 bases lay between the germline ends. CDR3 length: 16 residues. Germline V gene data show CDR1 as PRHDT and CDR2 as FYEKMQ (reference sequence). CDR3 sequence reads: CASSLDAGSNTDTQYF. CDR3 in DNA: TGTGCCAGCAGCTTAGATGCCGGGTCAAACACAGATACGCAGTATTTT.